This T cell receptor (beta chain) is drawn from a study of CXCR3-negative and CXCR3-positive naive CD8 T cells. Findings and limits, study-wide: The study found more hydrophobic TRB CDR3s in CXCR3-positive naive cells than in CXCR3-negative naive cells.

In regard to this clonotype: Its antigen is not known.

The sorter processed each CD8+ T cell subset in triplicate at some 330,000 cells apiece. Via 5' RACE with UMI labels, TRB cDNA libraries were prepared. With the 5' RACE reads reprocessed, TCRdb shows one record per CDR3 protein and no DNA. In total, the table holds approximately 100,000 distinct CDR3 sequences. The CDR3 has 16 amino acids. CDR1 is LNHDA, CDR2 SQIVND, per germline (reference sequence). The material sequenced was naive CXCR3+ CD8+ T cells from blood. The subset is: CD45RO-CCR7+CD27+CD95- naive CD8+ T cells expressing CXCR3 (TNR3+). The V gene is TRBV19, the J gene TRBJ2-5; the D call of TRBD1 rests on TCRdb alone, since no DNA is present to check it. This sequence was found in a human donor in good health. Some clones in this sample may be carry-over from other donors' samples. This CDR3 is CASSDVGTSYQETQYF.